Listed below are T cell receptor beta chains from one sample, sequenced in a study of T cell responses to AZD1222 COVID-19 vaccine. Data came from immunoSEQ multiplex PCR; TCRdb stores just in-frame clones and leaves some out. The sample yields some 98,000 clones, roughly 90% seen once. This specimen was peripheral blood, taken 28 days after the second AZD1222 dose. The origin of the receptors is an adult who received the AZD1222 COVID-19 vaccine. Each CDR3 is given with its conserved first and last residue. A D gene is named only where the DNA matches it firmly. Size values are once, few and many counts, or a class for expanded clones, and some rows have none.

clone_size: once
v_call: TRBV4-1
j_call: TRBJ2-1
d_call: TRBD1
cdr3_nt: TGCGCCAGCAGCCAAGACCAAGGGACAGATGAGCAGTTCTTC
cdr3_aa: CASSQDQGTDEQFF

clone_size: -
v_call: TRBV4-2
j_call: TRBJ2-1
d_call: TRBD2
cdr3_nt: TGTGCCAGCAGCCAAGAATCCATCCTAGCGGGAGGGGGGAATGAGCAGTTCTTC
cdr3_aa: CASSQESILAGGGNEQFF

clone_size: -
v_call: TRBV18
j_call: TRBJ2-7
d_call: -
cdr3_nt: TGTGCCAGCTCTACGTCGGTAACCGAGCAGTACTTC
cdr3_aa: CASSTSVTEQYF

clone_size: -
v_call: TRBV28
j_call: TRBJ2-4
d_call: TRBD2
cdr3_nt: TGTGCCAGCAGCTTAGCGGGAGTAGCCAAAAACATTCAGTACTTC
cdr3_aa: CASSLAGVAKNIQYF

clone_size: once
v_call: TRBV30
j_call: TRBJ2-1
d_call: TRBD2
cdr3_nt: TGTGCCTGGAGTGGACTAGCGGGTAACAATGAGCAGTTCTTC
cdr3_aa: CAWSGLAGNNEQFF

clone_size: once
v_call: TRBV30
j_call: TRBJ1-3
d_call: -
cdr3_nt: TGTGCCTGGAATGGGGACTCTGGAAACACCATATATTTT
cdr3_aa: CAWNGDSGNTIYF

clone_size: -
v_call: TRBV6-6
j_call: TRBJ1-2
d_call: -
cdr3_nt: TGTGCCAGCAGCCCCCGGGGCTATGGCTACACCTTC
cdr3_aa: CASSPRGYGYTF

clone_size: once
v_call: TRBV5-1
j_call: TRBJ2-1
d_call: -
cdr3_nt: TGCGCCAGCAGCTGGGACTTACTCTCCTACAATGAGCAGTTCTTC
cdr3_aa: CASSWDLLSYNEQFF

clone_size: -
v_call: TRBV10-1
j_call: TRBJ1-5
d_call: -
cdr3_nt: TGCGCCAGCAGTGAGACAGTTGATCAGCCCCAGCATTTT
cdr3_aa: CASSETVDQPQHF

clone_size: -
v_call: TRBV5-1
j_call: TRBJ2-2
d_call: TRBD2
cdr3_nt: TGCGCCAGCAGCTTGGGTCTAGCGGGAACCGGGGAGCTGTTTTTT
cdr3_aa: CASSLGLAGTGELFF

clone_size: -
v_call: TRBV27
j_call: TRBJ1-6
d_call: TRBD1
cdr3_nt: TGTGCCAGCAAAATACCGGGACAGTATAATTCACCCCTCCACTTT
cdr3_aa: CASKIPGQYNSPLHF

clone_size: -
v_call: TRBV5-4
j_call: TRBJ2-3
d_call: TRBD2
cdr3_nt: TGTGCCAGCAGTTGGACTAGCGGGAGCGCAGATACGCAGTATTTT
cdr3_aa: CASSWTSGSADTQYF

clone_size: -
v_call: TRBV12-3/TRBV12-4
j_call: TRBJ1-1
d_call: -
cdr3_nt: TGTGCCAGCAGTTTTGGGAACACTGAAGCTTTCTTT
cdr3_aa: CASSFGNTEAFF

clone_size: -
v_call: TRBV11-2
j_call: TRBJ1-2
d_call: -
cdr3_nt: TGTGCCAGCAGCTTAGATATCGGAGGGGGGACGAGCTACACCTTC
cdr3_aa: CASSLDIGGGTSYTF

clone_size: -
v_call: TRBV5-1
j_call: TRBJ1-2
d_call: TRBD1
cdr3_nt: TGCGCCAGCACCCCCCCGGGACAGGGATATGGCTACACCTTC
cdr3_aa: CASTPPGQGYGYTF

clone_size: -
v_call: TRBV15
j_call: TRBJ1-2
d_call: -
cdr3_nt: TGTGCCACCAGCAGAGGTACAGGATACTATGGCTACACCTTC
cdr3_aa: CATSRGTGYYGYTF

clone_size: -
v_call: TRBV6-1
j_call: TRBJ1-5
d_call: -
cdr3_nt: TGTGCCAGCAGTGAAAGACAGGGCAATCAGCCCCAGCATTTT
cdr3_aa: CASSERQGNQPQHF

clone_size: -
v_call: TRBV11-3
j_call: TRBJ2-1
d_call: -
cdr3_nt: TGTGCCAGCAGCCGGAGCGAGGGAGGCTACAATGAGCAGTTCTTC
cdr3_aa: CASSRSEGGYNEQFF

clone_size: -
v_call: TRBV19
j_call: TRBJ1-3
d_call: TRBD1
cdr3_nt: TGTGCCAGTAGACTAACGAAGACAGGGTTTGGAAACACCATATATTTT
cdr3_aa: CASRLTKTGFGNTIYF

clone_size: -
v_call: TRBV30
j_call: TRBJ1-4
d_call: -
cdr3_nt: TGTGCCGGGGGAAGGGCGTATTCTGAAAAACTGTTTTTT
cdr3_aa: CAGGRAYSEKLFF

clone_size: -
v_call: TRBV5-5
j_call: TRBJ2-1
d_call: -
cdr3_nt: TGTGCCAGCAGCTTGGAGGGTAGTAGTCACAATGAGCAGTTCTTC
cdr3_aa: CASSLEGSSHNEQFF

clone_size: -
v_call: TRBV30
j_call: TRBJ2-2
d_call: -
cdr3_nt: TGTGCCTGGAGAGCAATATCCGAGGGGGAGCTGTTTTTT
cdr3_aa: CAWRAISEGELFF

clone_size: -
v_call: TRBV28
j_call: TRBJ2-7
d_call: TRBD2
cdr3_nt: TGTGCCAGCAGTCGACTAGCGGGAGTGAGTGAGCAGTACTTC
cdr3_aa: CASSRLAGVSEQYF

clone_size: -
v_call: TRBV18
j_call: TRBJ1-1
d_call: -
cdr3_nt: TGTGCCAGCTCACCAGGTCAGGGTGCTGAAGCTTTCTTT
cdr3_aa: CASSPGQGAEAFF

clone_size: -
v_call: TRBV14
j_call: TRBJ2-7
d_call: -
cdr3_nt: TGTGCCAGCAGCCGCTCACCCGGACAGCTCAACGACGAGCAGTACTTC
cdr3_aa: CASSRSPGQLNDEQYF

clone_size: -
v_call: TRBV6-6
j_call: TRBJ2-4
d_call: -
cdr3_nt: TGTGCCAGCAGTTACGGTTACGACAGCATTCAGTACTTC
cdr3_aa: CASSYGYDSIQYF

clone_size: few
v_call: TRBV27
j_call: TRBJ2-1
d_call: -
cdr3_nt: TGTGCCAGCAGTTTAAACTACAATGAGCAGTTCTTC
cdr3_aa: CASSLNYNEQFF

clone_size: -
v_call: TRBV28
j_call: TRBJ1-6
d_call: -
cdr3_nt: TGTGCCAGCAGTTTACCTGGCGGTTGGGGAGGATTTTCACCCCTCCACTTT
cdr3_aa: CASSLPGGWGGFSPLHF

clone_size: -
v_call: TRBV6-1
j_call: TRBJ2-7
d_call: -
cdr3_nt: TGTGCCAGCAGTGAATGGGTGGGTAGCGGCTCCTACGAGCAGTACTTC
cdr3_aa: CASSEWVGSGSYEQYF

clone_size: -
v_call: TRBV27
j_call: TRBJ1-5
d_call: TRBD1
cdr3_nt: TGTGCCAGCAGTTTTGGACAGGGGAACAATCAGCCCCAGCATTTT
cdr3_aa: CASSFGQGNNQPQHF

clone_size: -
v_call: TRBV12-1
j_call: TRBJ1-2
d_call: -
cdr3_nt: TGTGCCAGCAGCACCCCCGTTCGTATGAGTTGGAACGGCTACACCTTC
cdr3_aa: CASSTPVRMSWNGYTF

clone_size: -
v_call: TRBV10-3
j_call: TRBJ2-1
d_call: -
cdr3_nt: TGTGCCATCAGTACCGGACAGATCGGTGAGCAGTTCTTC
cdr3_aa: CAISTGQIGEQFF

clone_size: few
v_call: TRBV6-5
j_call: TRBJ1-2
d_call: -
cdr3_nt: TGTGCCAGCAGTTACTCGGGGGGCGAGTGGTACACCTTC
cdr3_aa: CASSYSGGEWYTF

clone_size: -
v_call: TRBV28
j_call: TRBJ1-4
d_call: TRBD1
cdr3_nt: TGTGCCAGCAGTTTACCGGGACAGGGGAATGAAAAACTGTTTTTT
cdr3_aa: CASSLPGQGNEKLFF

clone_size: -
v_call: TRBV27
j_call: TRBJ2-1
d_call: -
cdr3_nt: TGTGCCAGCAGGGTGGGCATAGGTCCCCATTTAGAGCAGTTCTTC
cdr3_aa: CASRVGIGPHLEQFF

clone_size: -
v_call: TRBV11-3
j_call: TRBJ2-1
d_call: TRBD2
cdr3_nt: TGTGCCAGCAGCTTACGGACTAGCGGGAGCAATGAGCAGTTCTTC
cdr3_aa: CASSLRTSGSNEQFF

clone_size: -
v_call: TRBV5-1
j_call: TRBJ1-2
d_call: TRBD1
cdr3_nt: TGCGCCAGCAGCTTGAGACAGGGGAGTCACTATGGCTACACCTTC
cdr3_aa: CASSLRQGSHYGYTF

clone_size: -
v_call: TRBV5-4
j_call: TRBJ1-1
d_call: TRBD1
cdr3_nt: TGTGCCAGCAGCAAGTCCGGGACAGTGAACACTGAAGCTTTCTTT
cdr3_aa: CASSKSGTVNTEAFF

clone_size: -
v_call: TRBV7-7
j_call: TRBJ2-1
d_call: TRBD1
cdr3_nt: TGTGCCAGCAGCTTAGCGGGACAGGGCAACAATGAGCAGTTCTTC
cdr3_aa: CASSLAGQGNNEQFF

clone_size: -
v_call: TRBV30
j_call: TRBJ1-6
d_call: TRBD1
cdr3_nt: TGTGCCTGGACCGAGGGACAGTCTGATTCACCCCTCCACTTT
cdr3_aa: CAWTEGQSDSPLHF

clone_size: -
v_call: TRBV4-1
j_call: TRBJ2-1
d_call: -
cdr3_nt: TGCGCCAGCAGCCAAGAGCCAGTTTCCTACAATGAGCAGTTCTTC
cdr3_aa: CASSQEPVSYNEQFF

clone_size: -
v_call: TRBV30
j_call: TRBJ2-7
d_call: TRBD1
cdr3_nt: TGTGCCTGGCGACAGGGTTACGAGCAGTACTTC
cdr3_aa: CAWRQGYEQYF

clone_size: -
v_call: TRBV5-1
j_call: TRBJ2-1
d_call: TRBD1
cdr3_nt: TGCGCCAGCAGCTTGGGGCAGGGGGTTTACAATGAGCAGTTCTTC
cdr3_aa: CASSLGQGVYNEQFF

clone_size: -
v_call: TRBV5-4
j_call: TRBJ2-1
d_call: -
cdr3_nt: TGTGCCAGCAGCTTGCGAAATGAGCAGTTCTTC
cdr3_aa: CASSLRNEQFF

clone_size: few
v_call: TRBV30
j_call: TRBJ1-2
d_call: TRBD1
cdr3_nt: TGTGCCTGGCGGACAGGGGCTGGCTACACCTTC
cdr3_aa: CAWRTGAGYTF

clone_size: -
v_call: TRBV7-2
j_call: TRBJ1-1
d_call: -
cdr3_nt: TGTGCCAGCAGCTCGGGGCCTCCGAACACTGAAGCTTTCTTT
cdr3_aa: CASSSGPPNTEAFF

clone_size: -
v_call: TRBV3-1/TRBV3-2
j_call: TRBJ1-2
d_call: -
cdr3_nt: TGTGCCAGCAGCCTCCGGACCATTAACTATGGCTACACCTTC
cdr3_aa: CASSLRTINYGYTF

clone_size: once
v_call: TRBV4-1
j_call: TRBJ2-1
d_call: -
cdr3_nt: TGCGCCAGCAGCCCCGGTTACAATGAGCAGTTCTTC
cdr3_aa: CASSPGYNEQFF

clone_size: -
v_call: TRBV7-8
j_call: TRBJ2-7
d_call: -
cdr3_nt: TGTGCCAGCAGCTTATTGGGTCTAGCGAGCTCCTACGAGCAGTACTTC
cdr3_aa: CASSLLGLASSYEQYF

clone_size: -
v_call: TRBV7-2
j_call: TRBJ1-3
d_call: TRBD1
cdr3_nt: TGTGCCAGCAGCTTCCACAGGGGCCCTGGAAACACCATATATTTT
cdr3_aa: CASSFHRGPGNTIYF